This T cell receptor (beta chain) was sequenced for a study of T cells after yellow fever vaccination. Study-wide context: CD3, CD45RA, CCR7 and CD95 were used to sort EM, EMRA, CM and Tscm memory subsets. Study-level points and caveats: Secondary responses were weaker yet peaked faster, day 5 versus 15. For sorted memory subsets on day 0, almost all vaccine-responding clonotypes were undetectable.

Template-switching 5'RACE yielded the TCR cDNA; a universal primer site and UMIs were added in the process. MiXCR, run by TCRdb on the 5' RACE reads, gives a single entry per CDR3 protein. The top ten hold more than 9% of the sample, which has 35,000 to 55,000 distinct CDR3 sequences, 5.5% to 8% seen once. This specimen consisted of PBMCs, either bulk or a sorted T-cell subset (CD4+, CD8+, memory, or dextramer-sorted; not recorded which), obtained 45 days after the yellow fever booster vaccination. The source of this sequence is a young man who received the YFV17D yellow fever vaccine.

The DNA for the CDR3 is TGTGCCAGCTTTTACAGGGCTTTGAACACTGAAGCTTTCTTT. This translates into CASFYRALNTEAFF. V is TRBV2 and J is TRBJ1-1; possibly TRBD1 for D (6 bases). Germline V gene lookup returns CDR1 SNHLY and CDR2 FYNNEI. V lost 8 bases, J lost 0 bases, and 13 bases lay in between. CDR3 size: 14 residues.